This T cell receptor beta chain was sequenced during a study of Ad26.COV2.S vaccination and SARS-CoV-2 variants. The sample's treatment: about 20 received Ad26.COV2.S at low or high dose, single or two shots; about 5 received placebo; per-sample allocation not given. Each sample was drawn 63 days after the first injection (of vaccine or placebo). Germline V gene lookup returns CDR1 MGHDK and CDR2 SYGVNS. The CDR3 consists of 12 residues. Trimming cost V 4 bases and J 3 bases, with 7 bases left between them. Using immunoSEQ multiplex PCR, the repertoire was profiled, and TCRdb retains in-frame clones only, with some absent. The sample contains fewer than 500,000 clones, 75% to 95% of which appear only once. This clone has more than one count but fewer than ten.

This sequence was found in a person aged 18-65 years who received the Ad26.COV2.S COVID-19 vaccine or a placebo. V is TRBV25-1 and J is TRBJ2-7; the D is unclear. This specimen consisted of peripheral blood, obtained in a trial of Ad26.COV2.S vaccine versus placebo. The CDR3 here is CASSVADYEQYF. DNA of the CDR3: TGTGCCAGCAGTGTTGCGGACTACGAGCAGTACTTC.